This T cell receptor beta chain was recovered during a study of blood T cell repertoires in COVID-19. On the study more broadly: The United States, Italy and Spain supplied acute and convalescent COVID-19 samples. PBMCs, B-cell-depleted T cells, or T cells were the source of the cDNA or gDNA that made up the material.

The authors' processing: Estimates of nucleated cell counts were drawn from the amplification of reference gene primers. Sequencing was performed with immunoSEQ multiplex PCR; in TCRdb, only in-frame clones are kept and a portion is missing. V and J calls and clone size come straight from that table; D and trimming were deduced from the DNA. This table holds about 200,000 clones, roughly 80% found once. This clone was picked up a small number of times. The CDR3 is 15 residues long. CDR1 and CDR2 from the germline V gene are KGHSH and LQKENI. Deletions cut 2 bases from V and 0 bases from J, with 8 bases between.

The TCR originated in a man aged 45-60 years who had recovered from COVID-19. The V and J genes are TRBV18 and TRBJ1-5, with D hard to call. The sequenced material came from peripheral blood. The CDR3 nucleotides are TGTGCCAGCTCACCAACGGCGGATAGCAATCAGCCCCAGCATTTT. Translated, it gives CASSPTADSNQPQHF.